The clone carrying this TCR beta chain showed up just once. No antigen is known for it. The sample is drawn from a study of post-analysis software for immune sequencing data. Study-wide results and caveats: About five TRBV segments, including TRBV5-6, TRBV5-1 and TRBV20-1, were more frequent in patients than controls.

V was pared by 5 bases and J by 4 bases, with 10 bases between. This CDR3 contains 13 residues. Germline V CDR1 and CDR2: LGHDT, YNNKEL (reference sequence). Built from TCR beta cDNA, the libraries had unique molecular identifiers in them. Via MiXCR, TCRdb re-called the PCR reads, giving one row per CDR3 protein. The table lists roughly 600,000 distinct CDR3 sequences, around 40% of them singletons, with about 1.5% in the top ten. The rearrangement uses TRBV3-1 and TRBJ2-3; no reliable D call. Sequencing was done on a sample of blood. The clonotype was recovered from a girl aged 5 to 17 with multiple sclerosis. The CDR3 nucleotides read TGTGCCAGCAGCAGGGTTCCAGCAGATACGCAGTATTTT. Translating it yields CASSRVPADTQYF.